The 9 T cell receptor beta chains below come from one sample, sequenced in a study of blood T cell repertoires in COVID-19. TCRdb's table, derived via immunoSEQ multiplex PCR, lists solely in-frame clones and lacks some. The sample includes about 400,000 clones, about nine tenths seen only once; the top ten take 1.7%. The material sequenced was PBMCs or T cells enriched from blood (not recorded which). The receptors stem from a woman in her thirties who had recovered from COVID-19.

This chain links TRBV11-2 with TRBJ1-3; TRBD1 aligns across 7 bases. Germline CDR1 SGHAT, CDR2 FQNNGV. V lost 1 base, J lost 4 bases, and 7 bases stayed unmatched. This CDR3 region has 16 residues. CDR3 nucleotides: TGTGCCAGCAGCTTAGGGATAGGGGGCTTCGGAAACACCATATATTTT. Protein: CASSLGIGGFGNTIYF.

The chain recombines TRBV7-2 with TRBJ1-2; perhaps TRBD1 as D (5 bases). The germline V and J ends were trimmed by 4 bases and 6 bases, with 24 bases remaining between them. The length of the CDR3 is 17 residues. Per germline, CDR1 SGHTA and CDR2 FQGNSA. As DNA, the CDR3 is TGTGCCAGCAGCTCAAGGACTGGCACACGGGGAGGGGATGGCTACACCTTC. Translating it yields CASSSRTGTRGGDGYTF.

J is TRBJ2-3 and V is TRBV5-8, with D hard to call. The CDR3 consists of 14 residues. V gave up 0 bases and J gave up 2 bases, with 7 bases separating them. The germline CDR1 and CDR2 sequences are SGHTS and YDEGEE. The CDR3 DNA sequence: TGTGCCAGCAGCTTGGAACAACCCACAGATACGCAGTATTTT. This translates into CASSLEQPTDTQYF.

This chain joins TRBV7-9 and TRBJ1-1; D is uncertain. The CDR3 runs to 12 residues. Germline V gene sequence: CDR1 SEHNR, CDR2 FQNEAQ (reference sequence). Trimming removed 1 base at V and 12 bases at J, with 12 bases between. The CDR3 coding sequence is TGTGCCAGCAGCTTAGGGTCAGGTGGAACTTTCTTT. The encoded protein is CASSLGSGGTFF. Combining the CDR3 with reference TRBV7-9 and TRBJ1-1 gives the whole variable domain DTGVSQNPRHKITKRGQNVTFRCDPISEHNRLYWYRQTLGQGPEFLTYFQNEAQLEKSRLLSDRFSAERPKGSFSTLEIQRTEQGDSAMYLCASSLGSGGTFFGQGTRLTVV.

CDR3 sequence: CASSYYLLANEQFF. The CDR3 region has the DNA TGTGCCAGCAGTTACTACCTACTTGCCAATGAGCAGTTCTTC. The chain couples TRBV6-2 or TRBV6-3 to TRBJ2-1; D is unclear. V lost 1 base and J lost 6, with 10 bases in between. The CDR3 contains 14 residues. Germline lookup yields CDR1 MNHEY and CDR2 SVGEGT.

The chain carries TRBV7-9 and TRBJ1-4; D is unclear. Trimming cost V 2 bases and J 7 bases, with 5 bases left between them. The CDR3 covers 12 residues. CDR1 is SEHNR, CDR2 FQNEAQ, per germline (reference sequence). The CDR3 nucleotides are TGTGCCAGCAGCTTACCGAGTGAAAAACTGTTTTTT. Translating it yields CASSLPSEKLFF.

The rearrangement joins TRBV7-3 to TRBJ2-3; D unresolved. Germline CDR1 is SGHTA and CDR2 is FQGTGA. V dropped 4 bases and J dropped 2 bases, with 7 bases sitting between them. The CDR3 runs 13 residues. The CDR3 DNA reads TGTGCCAGCAGCTCCCGACTCACAGATACGCAGTATTTT. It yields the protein CASSSRLTDTQYF.

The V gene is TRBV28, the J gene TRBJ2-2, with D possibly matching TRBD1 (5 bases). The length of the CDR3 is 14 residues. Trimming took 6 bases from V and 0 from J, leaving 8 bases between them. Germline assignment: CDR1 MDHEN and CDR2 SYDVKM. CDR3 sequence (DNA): TGTGCCAGCAGAGGGGCCCCGAACACCGGGGAGCTGTTTTTT. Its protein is CASRGAPNTGELFF. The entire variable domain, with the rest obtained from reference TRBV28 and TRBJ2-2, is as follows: DVKVTQSSRYLVKRTGEKVFLECVQDMDHENMFWYRQDPGLGLRLIYFSYDVKMKEKGDIPEGYSVSREKKERFSLILESASTNQTSMYLCASRGAPNTGELFFGEGSRLTVL.

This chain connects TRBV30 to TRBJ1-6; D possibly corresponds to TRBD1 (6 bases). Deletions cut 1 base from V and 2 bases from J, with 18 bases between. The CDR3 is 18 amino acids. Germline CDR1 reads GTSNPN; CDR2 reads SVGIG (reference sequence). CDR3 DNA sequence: TGTGCCTGGAGTGACCCGATTTACAGGGTAGCCTATAATTCACCCCTCCACTTT. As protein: CAWSDPIYRVAYNSPLHF.